Following are 9 T cell receptor beta chains from one sample sequenced in a study of blood T cells in healthy people across ages. PCR was performed a second time for roughly 7 to 11 cycles using a sample-barcoded 5' primer and a J-beta primer mix. MiXCR, applied by TCRdb to the 5' RACE reads, yields one record per CDR3 protein. The table includes around 620,000 distinct CDR3 sequences, 25% to 30% detected once. Sequencing input: blood. These receptors all stem from a woman between 70 and 85 years old in good health.

The CDR3 here is CASSTDPGSYEQYF. Written as DNA, the CDR3 is TGCGCCAGCAGCACCGACCCCGGGTCCTACGAGCAGTACTTC. This chain connects TRBV5-1 to TRBJ2-5; D is unclear. The J call could be wrong; TRBJ2-7 is a better fit for the DNA end. CDR3 length: 14 amino acids. Germline V gene lookup returns CDR1 SGHRS and CDR2 YFSETQ.

This sequence joins TRBV20-1 and TRBJ2-3; 8 bases match TRBD2. The CDR3 has 15 amino acids. V gave up 0 bases and J gave up 5 bases; unmatched junction bases: 7. Germline V gene lookup returns CDR1 DFQATT and CDR2 SNEGSKA (reference sequence). CDR3 DNA sequence: TGCAGTGCTAGAGATAGCGCGGGGGGCAGAGATACGCAGTATTTT. This sequence encodes CSARDSAGGRDTQYF.

This clonotype was counted between two and nine times. The V call is TRBV10-3, the J call TRBJ2-5, with 9 nucleotides matching TRBD1. V was clipped by 11 bases and J by 3 bases; unmatched bases: 4. The length of the CDR3 is 12 residues. CDR1 ENHRY and CDR2 SYGVKD come from the germline V gene. The CDR3 reads CAVGTGKETQYF. Written as DNA, the CDR3 is TGTGCCGTTGGGACAGGGAAAGAGACCCAGTACTTC.

The CDR3 sequence is CASSPGQSYQETQYF. The CDR3 DNA sequence: TGCGCCAGCAGCCCTGGACAGTCGTACCAAGAGACCCAGTACTTC. The rearrangement links TRBV4-3 to TRBJ2-7; D may be TRBD1 (6 bases). The J call may be mistaken, given a closer DNA end match to TRBJ2-5. Germline V gene sequence: CDR1 LGHNA, CDR2 YSLEER. The CDR3 runs 15 residues.

This clonotype has only a few counts. The chain joins TRBV6-6 to TRBJ1-3, with D uncertain. V shed 4 bases and J shed 1 base, with 8 bases lying between them. This CDR3 contains 14 residues. CDR1 and CDR2 (germline): MNHNY, SVGAGI (reference sequence). CDR3 sequence (DNA): TGTGCCAGCAGTTCACCAAGGTCTGGAAACACCATATATTTT. Protein sequence: CASSSPRSGNTIYF.

There are a few counts of this clonotype. CDR3 nucleotide sequence: TGCAGCGTTGAAAGGGACAGGGATAACGAGCAGTACTTC. This gives the protein CSVERDRDNEQYF. The gene calls are TRBV29-1 and TRBJ2-7, with 9 bases fitting TRBD1. With V trimmed by 2 bases and J by 5 bases, 4 bases remained unmatched. The CDR3 sequence is 13 residues long. From germline, CDR1 is SQVTM and CDR2 ANQGSEA.

This clonotype was recorded a few times. The V and J genes are TRBV4-1 and TRBJ2-3; D gene unclear. The DNA end is a closer match to TRBJ1-5, so the J assignment may be wrong. The CDR3 totals 15 residues. Germline V CDR1 and CDR2: MGHRA, YSYEKL. The CDR3 bases are TGCGCCAGCAGCCTGGCGCGGGGTTCCACAGATACGCAGCATTTT. Translated, it gives CASSLARGSTDTQHF.

V and J are TRBV20-1 and TRBJ1-4; 7 bases align to TRBD1. The CDR3 length is 13 residues. V dropped 8 bases and J dropped 8; count of bases not matched to a gene: 11. Germline-derived CDR1 and CDR2 are DFQATT and SNEGSKA (reference sequence). The CDR3 DNA reads TGCAGTACACTCCGGGACAGCCAGGAAAAACTGTTTTTT. This codes for CSTLRDSQEKLFF.

In this sample, this clonotype turned up a few times. DNA for the CDR3: TGTGCTAGTGGTTTGGTCACGACCATGACAGGGGGGCCCGTAGACATTCAGTACTTC. Protein sequence: CASGLVTTMTGGPVDIQYF. The V and J genes are TRBV12-5 and TRBJ2-4, with 9 bases matching TRBD1. The junction had 17 bases not matched to a gene; V was cut back by 0 bases and J by 8 bases. Germline CDR1 LGHNT, CDR2 FRNRAP. CDR3 size: 19 residues.